The 13 T cell receptor beta chains given below trace back to one sample, sequenced in a study of PD-1 blockade in classical Hodgkin lymphoma. Relapse after autologous stem cell transplantation occurred in every patient, and brentuximab vedotin exposure varied. Some clones are missing from TCRdb's copy, which holds only in-frame ones; the method was immunoSEQ multiplex PCR. The table records 20,000 to 25,000 clones, approximately 69% of them present only once. This sample comprised peripheral blood mononuclear cells (PBMCs), obtained at baseline. Receptor source: a human donor with classical Hodgkin lymphoma.

V gene TRBV6-6 combines with J gene TRBJ1-4; a weak D match, TRBD1 (6 bases). The CDR3 totals 13 residues. From germline, CDR1 is MNHNY and CDR2 SVGAGI (reference sequence). V was shortened by 8 bases and J by 4 bases, with 11 bases between the two germline ends. In nucleotides, the CDR3 is TGTGCCAGCTATGACAGGAGTAATGAAAAACTGTTTTTT. Translating it yields CASYDRSNEKLFF.

This sequence joins TRBV4-3 and TRBJ1-1, with D unclear. From germline, CDR1 is LGHNA and CDR2 YSLEER. V was clipped by 1 base and J by 0 bases, with 6 bases between them. This CDR3 contains 14 residues. In DNA, the CDR3 is TGCGCCAGCAGCCAAGGCCGGATGAACACTGAAGCTTTCTTT. Translated, it gives CASSQGRMNTEAFF.

A single count supports this clone. V and J are TRBV28 and TRBJ2-3; 7 bases fit TRBD1. J lost 2 bases, V lost 5 bases, and 10 bases had no gene match. The CDR3 is 16 residues long. The germline gives CDR1 MDHEN, CDR2 SYDVKM. CDR3 nucleotide sequence: TGTGCCAGCAGTCCCTTGGACAGGTCCTCCACAGATACGCAGTATTTT. It is translated as CASSPLDRSSTDTQYF. The full variable domain, rest sourced from reference TRBV28 and TRBJ2-3, is DVKVTQSSRYLVKRTGEKVFLECVQDMDHENMFWYRQDPGLGLRLIYFSYDVKMKEKGDIPEGYSVSREKKERFSLILESASTNQTSMYLCASSPLDRSSTDTQYFGPGTRLTVL.

The chain employs TRBV5-4 and TRBJ1-2, with D hard to call. The CDR3 is 13 residues long. Germline values: CDR1 SGHNT, CDR2 YYREEE (reference sequence). V was clipped by 0 bases and J by 7 bases, with 10 bases between them. For the CDR3, the DNA is TGTGCCAGCAGCTTGGTGGGAAGTGGTGGCTACACCTTC. This codes for CASSLVGSGGYTF.

The rearrangement joins TRBV5-5 to TRBJ1-1, with D maybe TRBD1 (5 bases). This CDR3 contains 15 residues. V lost 0 bases and J lost 3, with 12 bases in between. In germline, CDR1 is SGHKS, CDR2 YYEKEE (reference sequence). CDR3 DNA sequence: TGTGCCAGCAGCTTGGGGGCAGGGAGGGACACTGAAGCTTTCTTT. Translating it yields CASSLGAGRDTEAFF.

The chain carries TRBV6-6 and TRBJ2-1; 8 positions match TRBD2. This CDR3 region has 15 residues. The trim removed 6 bases at V and 9 bases at J, leaving 13 bases unmatched. CDR1 is MNHNY, CDR2 SVGAGI, per germline (reference sequence). CDR3 bases: TGTGCCAGCAGCCTCACCGGGACTAGTCTGAGTGAGCAGTTCTTC. Its protein product is CASSLTGTSLSEQFF.

The chain recombines TRBV29-1 with TRBJ1-1; TRBD1 agrees at 8 bases. Losses at the gene ends were 5 bases for V and 7 bases for J; bases not matched to a gene: 6. CDR3 length equals 12 residues. CDR1 SQVTM and CDR2 ANQGSEA come from the germline V gene. The CDR3 nucleotides read TGCAGCGTTTGGGACAGGTCGGGTGAAGCTTTCTTT. Its translation is CSVWDRSGEAFF.

This chain connects TRBV11-3 to TRBJ2-1, with D unresolved. This CDR3 contains 15 residues. Germline CDR1 is SGHNT and CDR2 is YENEEA. V was shortened by 3 bases and J by 0 bases, with 9 bases between the two germline ends. CDR3: CASSFSDSSYNEQFF. The CDR3 DNA sequence: TGTGCCAGCAGCTTTTCAGATAGCTCCTACAATGAGCAGTTCTTC.

This rearrangement joins TRBV11-3 to TRBJ2-3; D possibly corresponds to TRBD2 (6 bases). The V gene's germline CDR1 is SGHNT and CDR2 YENEEA. Trimming took 5 bases from V and 6 from J, leaving 24 bases between them. This CDR3 has 17 amino acids. CDR3 sequence: CASSARRGGVVSDTQYF. In DNA form, the CDR3 reads TGTGCCAGCAGCGCAAGGAGGGGCGGGGTGGTTTCCGATACGCAGTATTTT.

The chain combines TRBV11-3 with TRBJ1-5; D ambiguous. The CDR3 is 14 residues long. The germline CDR1 and CDR2 sequences are SGHNT and YENEEA. Trimming stripped 4 bases from V and 0 bases from J, with 7 bases between. CDR3 protein: CASSSRNSNQPQHF. The CDR3 DNA sequence: TGTGCCAGCAGCTCACGGAATAGCAATCAGCCCCAGCATTTT.

This chain uses TRBV30 with TRBJ1-2, with 7 bases fitting TRBD1. Germline V CDR1 and CDR2: GTSNPN, SVGIG (reference sequence). Losses at the gene ends were 1 base for V and 8 bases for J; bases not matched to a gene: 7. The CDR3 sequence is 13 residues long. CDR3 protein: CAWSATGQWGYTF. DNA of the CDR3: TGTGCCTGGAGTGCGACAGGGCAGTGGGGCTACACCTTC.

The V and J genes are TRBV7-9 and TRBJ2-5; D might be TRBD1 (6 bases). Germline lookup yields CDR1 SEHNR and CDR2 FQNEAQ (reference sequence). The CDR3 sequence is 15 residues long. Trimming shortened V by 2 bases and J by 4 bases, and 14 bases separated the two germline ends. The DNA of the CDR3 is TGTGCCAGCAGCTTATATTTACAGGGTAGAGAGACCCAGTACTTC. Encoded protein: CASSLYLQGRETQYF.

The genes are TRBV11-1 and TRBJ2-7, with 8 bases fitting TRBD1. Trimming cost V 3 bases and J 2 bases; bases outside gene matches: 3. Germline-derived CDR1 and CDR2 are SGHAT and FQDESV (reference sequence). The CDR3 spans 14 residues. CDR3 DNA sequence: TGTGCCAGCAGCTTTGGACAGGGAACCTACGAGCAGTACTTC. It encodes CASSFGQGTYEQYF.